The entry below gives a single T cell receptor (beta chain) sequence along with its context. Its cognate antigen is unknown. Assay: immunoSEQ multiplex PCR; the TCRdb copy retains only in-frame clones and omits some. The sample has under 150,000 clones; roughly 90% are singletons. The data stem from a study of T cell responses to AZD1222 COVID-19 vaccine. Study outcomes and limitations: Baseline seropositivity characterized only a handful of AZD1222 recipients.

J lost 2 bases, V lost 7 bases, and 8 bases had no gene match. The CDR3 is 14 residues long. CDR1 SGHRS and CDR2 YFSETQ come from the germline V gene. The sequencing used peripheral blood, collected on day 0 of AZD1222 vaccination. This chain links TRBV5-1 with TRBJ2-7, with TRBD1 identical over 8 bases. This receptor was taken from an adult in good health. CDR3 residues: CASSRTGTTYEQYF. CDR3 nucleotides: TGCGCCAGCTCCAGGACAGGGACCACCTACGAGCAGTACTTC.